This entry lists 21 T cell receptor beta chains sequenced from one sample in a study of regulatory T cells in long-lasting Graves disease. To make TCR beta libraries, researchers used iRepertoire HTBI primers and Arm-PCR of CDR3 regions. TCRdb called the multiplex PCR reads again in MiXCR, with one record for every CDR3 protein. The sample has about 560,000 distinct CDR3 sequences; about 16% are singletons. As to time point: newly diagnosed GD, antithyroid drugs for less than 3 months. PBMC-extracted RNA yielded the TCR library. Separately, the same data were catalogued under a study of T cells in Graves' hyperthyroidism and ophthalmopathy.

Sequenced material: peripheral blood mononuclear cells (PBMCs), taken at new diagnosis, from a patient treated with antithyroid drugs. Source of these receptors: a man younger than 30 with Graves disease.

The V and J genes are TRBV6-5 and TRBJ1-6; 10 positions match TRBD1. This CDR3 spans 15 amino acids. V lost 3 bases to trimming and J lost 7 bases; unmatched junction nucleotides: 3. Germline CDR1 reads MNHEY; CDR2 reads SVGAGI. CDR3 loop: CASSYRTGGNSPLHF. In DNA form, the CDR3 reads TGTGCCAGCAGTTATCGGACAGGGGGGAATTCACCCCTCCACTTT.

This clonotype was recorded at least ten times. The chain employs TRBV2 and TRBJ2-7; no reliable D call. V was trimmed by 3 bases and J by 1 base, leaving 16 bases between them. CDR1 SNHLY and CDR2 FYNNEI come from the germline V gene. The CDR3 length is 16 residues. In DNA form, the CDR3 reads TGTGCCAGCAGTGACCCTCACGGCCGTGATTCCTACGAGCAGTACTTC. This translates into CASSDPHGRDSYEQYF.

This clonotype was counted ten times or more. The CDR3 protein is CASSPLVGDTQYF. The CDR3 DNA reads as TGTGCCAGCAGCCCTCTCGTAGGAGATACGCAGTATTTT. The chain links TRBV6-1 to TRBJ2-3; D is unresolved. The CDR3 covers 13 residues. V was shortened by 6 bases and J by 5 bases, with 12 bases between the two germline ends. Germline V lookup: CDR1 MNHNS, CDR2 SASEGT.

This clonotype was seen a handful of times. CDR3 sequence: CASIAGNEQFF. Written as DNA, the CDR3 is TGTGCCAGCATAGCGGGTAATGAGCAGTTCTTC. The V and J genes are TRBV6-1 and TRBJ2-1; the match to TRBD2 covers 7 bases. Looked up from germline, CDR1 is MNHNS and CDR2 is SASEGT. There are 11 residues in the CDR3. V lost 7 bases, J lost 7 bases, and 1 base stayed unmatched.

This clonotype was picked up many times. The gene calls are TRBV30 and TRBJ1-3; perhaps TRBD1 as D (6 bases). This CDR3 is built from 15 residues. Germline-derived CDR1 and CDR2 are GTSNPN and SVGIG (reference sequence). The V end lost 6 bases, the J end lost 0 bases, and 15 bases lay between the germline ends. As DNA, the CDR3 is TGTGCCTGCCCGACAGGAGGTATCTCTGGAAACACCATATATTTT. Amino acids: CACPTGGISGNTIYF.

The J gene is TRBJ2-3, the V gene TRBV3-1, with a weak D call TRBD2 (6 bases). This CDR3 region has 15 residues. Looked up from germline, CDR1 is LGHDT and CDR2 is YNNKEL (reference sequence). The ends were cut back, 8 bases at V and 0 bases at J, with 15 bases in the middle. DNA of the CDR3: TGTGCCAGCTGTACTAGCAGTTCGAGCACAGATACGCAGTATTTT. Translation gives CASCTSSSSTDTQYF.

This clonotype was seen repeatedly, ten times or more. This rearrangement joins TRBV7-8 to TRBJ1-1, with D unclear. From germline, CDR1 is SGHVS and CDR2 FQNEAQ. Trimming left V 1 base short and J 1 base short, with 10 bases between. This CDR3 has 15 amino acids. The CDR3 protein is CASSLDEVRNTEAFF. CDR3 coding DNA: TGTGCCAGCAGCTTAGATGAAGTACGGAACACTGAAGCTTTCTTT.

The chain combines TRBV9 with TRBJ1-6, with D tentatively TRBD1 (5 bases). Trimming removed 5 bases at V and 9 bases at J, with 15 bases between. Germline lookup yields CDR1 SGDLS and CDR2 YYNGEE. The CDR3 extends over 14 amino acids. CDR3 protein: CASRNGRGGSPLHF. DNA for the CDR3: TGTGCCAGCAGGAACGGCCGGGGCGGTTCACCCCTCCACTTT.

Only a few counts were recorded for this clonotype. The genes are TRBV4-1 and TRBJ1-5; maybe TRBD1 (6 bases). CDR1 MGHRA and CDR2 YSYEKL come from the germline V gene. The CDR3 has 17 amino acids. Trimming shortened V by 0 bases and J by 9 bases, and 21 bases separated the two germline ends. The DNA for the CDR3 is TGCGCCAGCAGCCAAGATATGAGAGGACAGAGTAGTCGGCCCCAGCATTTT. The encoded protein is CASSQDMRGQSSRPQHF.

In this sample, this clonotype turned up a few times. The genes are TRBV10-3 and TRBJ2-3, with TRBD2 matching 10 bases. The CDR3 has 15 amino acids. The germline gives CDR1 ENHRY, CDR2 SYGVKD. V shed 10 bases, J shed 6 bases, and the junction held 13 bases outside the gene matches. The CDR3 DNA reads TGTGCCACTCTCCCCTCAGCGGGAGGGCGGGATACGCAGTATTTT. It specifies CATLPSAGGRDTQYF.

This clonotype occurred many times. The CDR3 region has the DNA TGCAGCGTTAAGAGGGCTAGCGGGACCTCCTCCTACGAGCAGTACTTC. It specifies CSVKRASGTSSYEQYF. This chain joins TRBV29-1 and TRBJ2-7, with 9 bases that match TRBD2. The CDR3 runs 16 residues. With 5 bases clipped from V and 0 bases from J, the junction kept 11 bases outside the gene matches. Germline loops: CDR1 SQVTM, CDR2 ANQGSEA.

The table lists this clonotype with many counts. This rearrangement joins TRBV6-1 to TRBJ2-1, with TRBD1 identical over 7 bases. The V segment lost 6 bases and the J segment 12 bases; nucleotides outside the gene matches: 8. Germline V gene sequence: CDR1 MNHNS, CDR2 SASEGT. This CDR3 spans 12 amino acids. CDR3 region: CASSDRAHGQFF. The CDR3 DNA sequence: TGTGCCAGCAGCGACAGGGCCCACGGGCAGTTCTTC.

This clonotype was found many times. The chain combines TRBV30 with TRBJ1-3, with D unclear. Germline CDR1 is GTSNPN and CDR2 is SVGIG (reference sequence). This CDR3 is 11 amino acids long. V lost 3 bases to trimming and J lost 5 bases, with 5 bases between them. In DNA form, the CDR3 reads TGTGCCTGGAGCGCGAGAAACACCATATATTTT. This gives the protein CAWSARNTIYF.

This clonotype was counted ten times or more. This rearrangement joins TRBV4-1 to TRBJ2-1; D is ambiguous. Per germline, CDR1 MGHRA and CDR2 YSYEKL. The germline V and J ends were trimmed by 4 bases and 6 bases, with 13 bases remaining between them. CDR3 size: 14 residues. The CDR3 DNA reads TGCGCCAGCAGCCCGCTAGGTCCAGGCAATGAGCAGTTCTTC. Residues: CASSPLGPGNEQFF.

There are many counts of this clonotype. The chain carries TRBV2 and TRBJ1-1; D ambiguous. Germline CDR1 is SNHLY and CDR2 is FYNNEI. Trimming removed 7 bases from V and 5 bases from J, with 11 bases in between. This CDR3 spans 12 amino acids. CDR3 coding DNA: TGTGCCAGCATGGCTTTGGGGACTGAAGCTTTCTTT. The encoded protein is CASMALGTEAFF.

J is TRBJ2-5 and V is TRBV12-3 or TRBV12-4; perhaps TRBD2 as D (6 bases). V was cut by 7 bases and J by 2 bases, with 11 bases left in between. The CDR3 spans 13 residues. The DNA for the CDR3 is TGTGCCAGCACCCGGGGGTGGCAAGAGACCCAGTACTTC. This encodes CASTRGWQETQYF.

The V and J genes are TRBV2 and TRBJ2-1, with D possibly being TRBD2 (5 bases). V lost 8 bases and J 0 bases, leaving 14 bases between the germline ends. Germline assignment: CDR1 SNHLY and CDR2 FYNNEI. The CDR3 consists of 15 residues. Here the CDR3 DNA reads TGTGCCAGCCTCCTGGGGAGCGGCTCCTACAATGAGCAGTTCTTC. This gives the protein CASLLGSGSYNEQFF. Variable domain in full (rest from reference TRBV2 and TRBJ2-1): EPEVTQTPSHQVTQMGQEVILRCVPISNHLYFYWYRQILGQKVEFLVSFYNNEISEKSEIFDDQFSVERPDGSNFTLKIRSTKLEDSAMYFCASLLGSGSYNEQFFGPGTRLTVL.

This clonotype was found a few times. The V gene is TRBV19, the J gene TRBJ1-5, with 8 bases aligning to TRBD1. This CDR3 region has 14 residues. CDR1 and CDR2 (germline): LNHDA, SQIVND (reference sequence). Trimming at V came to 8 bases and at J to 7 bases, leaving 10 bases not matched to a gene. The CDR3 sequence: CASELVAGGQPQHF. In nucleotides, the CDR3 is TGTGCCAGTGAGTTAGTGGCAGGGGGCCAGCCCCAGCATTTT.

This clonotype was counted ten times or more. The chain is built from TRBV12-3 or TRBV12-4 and TRBJ2-5, with 7 bases lining up with TRBD1. Trimming at V came to 3 bases and at J to 0 bases, leaving 7 bases not matched to a gene. The CDR3 totals 16 residues. The CDR3 DNA reads TGTGCCAGCAGTTTCTTGCGACAGGGCTACCAAGAGACCCAGTACTTC. This sequence encodes CASSFLRQGYQETQYF.

This clonotype was seen a few times. The genes are TRBV7-9 and TRBJ2-7, with D possibly TRBD2 on 5 matching bases. This CDR3 is built from 14 residues. V was trimmed by 5 bases and J by 5 bases, leaving 16 bases between them. Looked up from germline, CDR1 is SEHNR and CDR2 is FQNEAQ (reference sequence). The CDR3 DNA reads TGTGCCAGCAGCCCGCGAGAGGGTTTCCACGAGCAGTACTTC. Translated: CASSPREGFHEQYF.

There are many counts of this clonotype. This chain connects TRBV11-2 to TRBJ2-5, with 7 nucleotides matching TRBD2. The CDR3 is 14 residues long. Looked up from germline, CDR1 is SGHAT and CDR2 is FQNNGV. V lost 5 bases and J lost 5; bases outside the gene matches: 8. CDR3 sequence reads: CASSLLGGLETQYF. The CDR3 nucleotides are TGTGCCAGCAGCCTCCTGGGAGGGTTGGAGACCCAGTACTTC.